A selection of T cell receptor beta chains follows, all from one sample in a study of T cells in Graves' hyperthyroidism and ophthalmopathy. Each CDR3 protein is one row after TCRdb ran MiXCR on the multiplex PCR reads. The sample shows under 650,000 distinct CDR3 sequences, around 15% of them seen only once. Sequences were obtained from blood. All receptors come from a woman in her twenties or thirties with Graves' hyperthyroidism. Both conserved end residues are trimmed from each CDR3. Some rows mark clone size as missing; the rest say once, few, many or name a class of expanded clone.

j_gene | abundance | v_gene | CDR3aa
TRBJ2-7 | many | TRBV7-9 | ASSDGTSGTGREQY
TRBJ1-6 | many | TRBV12-3/TRBV12-4 | ASSRGQNSPLH
TRBJ1-2 | . | TRBV4-3 | ASSPWGTDYGYT
TRBJ2-1 | few | TRBV11-3 | ASSLGGTSVDEQF
TRBJ2-4 | many | TRBV11-2 | ASSLALSGRTKNIQY
TRBJ1-1 | . | TRBV29-1 | SVQQSSNTEAF
TRBJ1-4 | many | TRBV11-2 | ASSLDLGRTKEKLF
TRBJ2-2 | many | TRBV5-1 | ASSPGGTGELF
TRBJ1-1 | few | TRBV4-1 | ASSQDLRDSAAHEAF
TRBJ2-7 | many | TRBV5-1 | ASSLSGQAPYEQY
TRBJ1-4 | many | TRBV27 | ASSLGGNEKLF
TRBJ2-1 | many | TRBV6-2/TRBV6-3 | ASSLRPEGPYNEQF
TRBJ2-1 | many | TRBV27 | ASGYRTSGEQF
TRBJ1-2 | many | TRBV29-1 | SVDTMGYGYT
TRBJ2-7 | many | TRBV6-1 | ASTRGQGSSYEQY
TRBJ2-7 | many | TRBV11-3 | ASSLAPSEQY
TRBJ1-5 | . | TRBV6-1 | ASSAPNQPQH
TRBJ1-3 | . | TRBV5-5 | ASSATGTGNTIY
TRBJ2-3 | . | TRBV5-6 | ASSTRGQGTQY
TRBJ2-1 | few | TRBV7-9 | ASSLLASGSGGISYNEQF
TRBJ1-4 | few | TRBV7-6 | ASSDGGGREKLF
TRBJ1-1 | many | TRBV5-1 | ASSFYRSTEAF
TRBJ1-5 | many | TRBV3-1 | ASSPWDNQPQH
TRBJ2-1 | many | TRBV7-2 | ASRRSPDPSDEQF
TRBJ1-2 | . | TRBV7-2 | ASSSLRTSQGVNYGYT
TRBJ2-7 | many | TRBV28 | ASSLFGTVREQY
TRBJ1-1 | many | TRBV5-1 | ASSLEGTEAF
TRBJ1-5 | many | TRBV6-1 | ASSHPPRQQAGNQPQH
TRBJ2-7 | . | TRBV9 | ASSRGAAGGYEQY
TRBJ1-1 | many | TRBV29-1 | SAFLGDTEAF
TRBJ1-1 | many | TRBV12-3/TRBV12-4 | ASSLKGTGTEAF
TRBJ2-5 | many | TRBV20-1 | SARQSSETQY
TRBJ1-2 | . | TRBV7-9 | ASSRDASGYT
TRBJ2-7 | many | TRBV2 | ASIVTVYEQY
TRBJ2-5 | once | TRBV6-2/TRBV6-3 | ASSYALGRGETQY
TRBJ1-6 | few | TRBV3-1 | ASSQDLTSPLH
TRBJ2-2 | many | TRBV28 | ASSSITGELF
TRBJ2-7 | many | TRBV7-9 | ASSFPGQGRASYEQY
TRBJ1-1 | few | TRBV20-1 | SARDRVRANMNTEAF
TRBJ1-1 | . | TRBV7-9 | ASSLVDREAF
TRBJ1-1 | many | TRBV11-3 | ASSKTGRMNTEAF
TRBJ1-6 | few | TRBV2 | ASGQIYNPPLH
TRBJ2-1 | . | TRBV6-5 | ASVGGRAEVGEQF
TRBJ2-7 | . | TRBV14 | ASSQDLSGEQY
TRBJ2-2 | . | TRBV9 | ASSVDGTGELF
TRBJ2-7 | many | TRBV11-3 | ASSLEQVTYEQY
TRBJ2-2 | few | TRBV7-9 | ASSLDLAAGELF
TRBJ1-5 | . | TRBV12-3/TRBV12-4 | ASSLGGQGELPQH
TRBJ2-7 | . | TRBV4-2 | ASSQPGGQGRSYEQY
TRBJ2-3 | many | TRBV7-2 | ASSPQGEQY
TRBJ2-4 | . | TRBV2 | ASSPHVAKNIQY
TRBJ2-2 | few | TRBV20-1 | SARLGGTTGELF
TRBJ2-1 | . | TRBV24-1 | ATSGFGTSGRRGYNEQF